The 29 T cell receptor beta chains in this list originate from one sample, sequenced in a study of cytomegalovirus exposure and HLA in healthy donors (dated by TCRdb to 2015 to 2018). Libraries were prepared through the immunoSEQ multiplex PCR assay. For the multiplex PCR, a mixture combining 60 forward primers for TCR Vbeta segments and 13 reverse primers for TCR Jbeta segments was used. The table was pulled from immuneACCESS by TCRdb, which kept in-frame rearrangements only. Such tables lose some clones; where checked, under half of the loss comes from unresolved V genes, and the rest has no known cause. The table for this sample lists 150,000 to 200,000 clones; around four fifths of them were counted only once. The top ten constitute around 1% of the sample. Material for sequencing was PBMCs. These receptors all stem from a woman in her thirties or forties in good health and CMV-seronegative.

The V and J genes are TRBV21-1 and TRBJ2-7; the table gives TRBD2 as D, unverified against the DNA. TRBV21-1 is classified as a pseudogene. The CDR3 is made up of 15 amino acids. CDR3 loop: CASSKGTGLAGVQYV. CDR3 bases: TGTGCCAGCAGCAAAGGGACGGGACTAGCGGGAGTGCAGTACGTC.

This chain connects TRBV6-1 to TRBJ1-5; 9 bases agree with TRBD1. V was pared by 7 bases and J by 6 bases, with 4 bases of the junction left unmatched. The length of the CDR3 is 13 residues. The germline V gene encodes CDR1 MNHNS and CDR2 SASEGT. CDR3 bases: TGTGCCAGCACACGACAGGGGGGTCAGCCCCAGCATTTT. Translating gives CASTRQGGQPQHF.

A remark on this clone: Other DNA sequences in the same sample also yield this CDR3. The CDR3 region is CASSLGLSTDTQYF. In nucleotides, the CDR3 is TGTGCCAGCAGCTTAGGGTTGAGTACAGATACGCAGTATTTT. The chain joins TRBV7-2 to TRBJ2-3; D not resolved. V lost 1 base, J lost 3 bases, and 8 bases lay in between. CDR3 length: 14 amino acids. Germline values: CDR1 SGHTA, CDR2 FQGNSA.

J is TRBJ2-2 and V is TRBV11-3; TRBD2 aligns across 7 bases. CDR3 size: 14 residues. V lost 1 base and J lost 5; bases outside the gene matches: 1. CDR1 is SGHNT, CDR2 YENEEA, per germline. CDR3 protein: CASSLAGGTGELFF. Here the CDR3 DNA reads TGTGCCAGCAGCTTAGCGGGAGGTACCGGGGAGCTGTTTTTT.

V is TRBV5-1 and J is TRBJ2-1, with 7 bases matching TRBD2. The germline V gene encodes CDR1 SGHRS and CDR2 YFSETQ. Unmatched junction bases numbered 3, after V lost 0 bases and J lost 3 bases. The CDR3 runs 15 residues. CDR3: CASSLGGDYYNEQFF. In DNA form, the CDR3 reads TGCGCCAGCAGCTTGGGGGGGGACTACTACAATGAGCAGTTCTTC.

Note on this clone: At the DNA level, this CDR3 is encoded by other sequences in the same sample as well. The V call is TRBV30, the J call TRBJ1-1, with D possibly TRBD1 on 5 matching bases. V was shortened by 5 bases and J by 0 bases, with 10 bases between the two germline ends. Germline V gene lookup returns CDR1 GTSNPN and CDR2 SVGIG (reference sequence). The CDR3 totals 13 residues. The CDR3 here is CAWSRQLNTEAFF. The CDR3 DNA reads as TGTGCCTGGTCCCGACAGTTGAACACTGAAGCTTTCTTT.

The chain joins TRBV19 to TRBJ1-2; tentatively, D is TRBD1 (5 bases). Germline V gene data show CDR1 as LNHDA and CDR2 as SQIVND (reference sequence). The CDR3 spans 14 residues. Trimming stripped 3 bases from V and 4 bases from J, with 12 bases between. This chain's CDR3 is CASSMGRVSYGYTF. The DNA for the CDR3 is TGTGCCAGTAGTATGGGCAGGGTGTCCTATGGCTACACCTTC.

V usage is TRBV6-4 and J usage is TRBJ1-5, with 7 bases fitting TRBD1. The CDR3 totals 16 residues. V trimming: 0 bases; J trimming: 4 bases; junction bases outside the gene matches: 6. Germline CDR1 MRHNA, CDR2 SNTAGT. CDR3 protein: CASSDSRGALNQPQHF. Here the CDR3 DNA reads TGTGCCAGCAGTGACTCCAGGGGGGCATTGAATCAGCCCCAGCATTTT.

This clone was counted only a few times. The V call is TRBV29-1, the J call TRBJ1-1; 7 bases line up with TRBD1. V was clipped by 5 bases and J by 5 bases; unmatched bases: 8. Germline CDR1 is SQVTM and CDR2 is ANQGSEA. The CDR3 length is 13 residues. In DNA, the CDR3 is TGCAGCGTTCTACAGGGGACGGGAACTGAAGCTTTCTTT. As protein: CSVLQGTGTEAFF.

The table lists this clone with a few counts. The chain uses TRBV7-2 and TRBJ1-2; TRBD1 matches 11 bases. This CDR3 contains 16 residues. V shed 1 base, J shed 11 bases, and the junction held 12 bases outside the gene matches. Germline V lookup: CDR1 SGHTA, CDR2 FQGNSA. The CDR3 is CASSLGGTGGPTAYTF. CDR3 nucleotide sequence: TGTGCCAGCAGCTTAGGGGGGACAGGGGGACCAACTGCATACACCTTC. The variable domain in full, completed from reference TRBV7-2 and TRBJ1-2, reads GAGVSQSPSNKVTEKGKDVELRCDPISGHTALYWYRQSLGQGLEFLIYFQGNSAPDKSGLPSDRFSAERTGGSVSTLTIQRTQQEDSAVYLCASSLGGTGGPTAYTFGSGTRLTVV.

J is TRBJ1-5 and V is TRBV30; no firm D call. V was clipped by 2 bases and J by 1 base, with 6 bases between them. Germline-derived CDR1 and CDR2 are GTSNPN and SVGIG (reference sequence). This CDR3 is built from 13 residues. CDR3 residues: CAWSPPSNQPQHF. CDR3 nucleotides: TGTGCCTGGAGTCCTCCGAGCAATCAGCCCCAGCATTTT.

The chain combines TRBV18 with TRBJ2-7; tentative D call: TRBD2 (7 bases). Germline V gene sequence: CDR1 KGHSH, CDR2 LQKENI. This CDR3 is built from 15 residues. Trimming shortened V by 6 bases and J by 2 bases, and 17 bases separated the two germline ends. In nucleotides, the CDR3 is TGTGCCAGCTCCCCGGGGGCTAGCGGAGCCTACGAGCAGTACGTC. Translated, it gives CASSPGASGAYEQYV.

V and J are TRBV5-6 and TRBJ1-3; 8 bases match TRBD1. The CDR3 runs to 15 residues. CDR1 SGHDT and CDR2 YYEEEE come from the germline V gene. J gave up 7 bases and V 2 bases, and 8 bases lay outside the gene matches. In nucleotides, the CDR3 is TGTGCCAGCAGCTTAACAGGGGGAGTGATGAACACCATATATTTT. Protein: CASSLTGGVMNTIYF. Full variable domain (rest looked up from reference TRBV5-6 and TRBJ1-3): DAGVTQSPTHLIKTRGQQVTLRCSPKSGHDTVSWYQQALGQGPQFIFQYYEEEERQRGNFPDRFSGHQFPNYSSELNVNALLLGDSALYLCASSLTGGVMNTIYFGEGSWLTVV.

The chain couples TRBV7-9 to TRBJ2-1; 8 bases match TRBD1. The CDR3 is 13 amino acids. Per the germline V gene, CDR1 is SEHNR and CDR2 is FQNEAQ (reference sequence). With 7 bases clipped from V and 5 bases from J, the junction kept 4 bases outside the gene matches. This CDR3 reads CASTDRADNEQFF. CDR3 sequence (DNA): TGTGCCAGCACGGACAGGGCTGACAATGAGCAGTTCTTC.

V usage is TRBV27 and J usage is TRBJ2-2, with D unclear. The CDR3 runs to 15 residues. Trimming took off 5 bases at V and 7 bases at J, with 17 bases between the two ends. Germline V gene data show CDR1 as MNHEY and CDR2 as SMNVEV (reference sequence). Here the CDR3 DNA reads TGTGCCAGCAGTCCAGACGCTAGGAACTTCGGGGAGCTGTTTTTT. The encoded protein is CASSPDARNFGELFF.

There are a few counts of this clone. Different DNA sequences within this sample yield the same CDR3. The chain employs TRBV7-2 and TRBJ1-2; 7 nucleotides agree with TRBD1. The CDR3 is made up of 14 amino acids. Trimming removed 1 base from V and 1 base from J; junction bases left unmatched: 0. From germline, CDR1 is SGHTA and CDR2 FQGNSA. The CDR3: CASSLGQGNYGYTF. The CDR3 DNA reads as TGTGCCAGCAGCTTAGGACAGGGTAACTATGGCTACACCTTC. The full variable domain, its missing parts supplied by reference TRBV7-2 and TRBJ1-2, is GAGVSQSPSNKVTEKGKDVELRCDPISGHTALYWYRQSLGQGLEFLIYFQGNSAPDKSGLPSDRFSAERTGGSVSTLTIQRTQQEDSAVYLCASSLGQGNYGYTFGSGTRLTVV.

The rearrangement links TRBV5-6 to TRBJ2-3; 7 nucleotides line up with TRBD2. V trimming: 3 bases; J trimming: 6 bases; junction bases outside the gene matches: 10. CDR1 SGHDT and CDR2 YYEEEE come from the germline V gene. CDR3 size: 15 residues. This chain's CDR3 is CASSYGAGVGDTQYF. The CDR3 DNA is TGTGCCAGCAGCTATGGCGCGGGAGTAGGGGATACGCAGTATTTT. The full variable domain, completed using reference TRBV5-6 and TRBJ2-3, is DAGVTQSPTHLIKTRGQQVTLRCSPKSGHDTVSWYQQALGQGPQFIFQYYEEEERQRGNFPDRFSGHQFPNYSSELNVNALLLGDSALYLCASSYGAGVGDTQYFGPGTRLTVL.

CDR3: CASSVGGRAEAFF. In nucleotides, the CDR3 is TGTGCCAGCAGCGTAGGAGGGCGGGCTGAAGCTTTCTTT. The chain couples TRBV9 to TRBJ1-1; the D is unclear. Trimming took 0 bases from V and 6 from J, leaving 9 bases between them. In germline, CDR1 is SGDLS, CDR2 YYNGEE. The CDR3 is made up of 13 amino acids.

The rearrangement links TRBV19 to TRBJ1-1; the D is unclear. Germline V CDR1 and CDR2: LNHDA, SQIVND (reference sequence). The CDR3 runs to 14 residues. V lost 3 bases and J 3 bases, leaving 11 bases between the germline ends. CDR3 DNA: TGTGCCAGTAGTATCCCGGGTGGGTACACTGAAGCTTTCTTT. Translating it yields CASSIPGGYTEAFF.

The chain couples TRBV18 to TRBJ2-1; TRBD1 agrees at 7 bases. The V and J ends lost 0 bases and 5 bases, in that order; junction bases with no gene match: 7. The CDR3 totals 16 residues. Looked up from germline, CDR1 is KGHSH and CDR2 is LQKENI. For the CDR3, the DNA is TGTGCCAGCTCACCACCCTGGGGGACAGAAAACAATGAGCAGTTCTTC. It yields the protein CASSPPWGTENNEQFF.

V gene TRBV15 combines with J gene TRBJ1-1, with 7 positions matching TRBD1. There are 15 residues in the CDR3. Germline V gene data show CDR1 as LNHNV and CDR2 as YYDKDF (reference sequence). J lost 2 bases, V lost 4 bases, and 7 bases had no gene match. The DNA of the CDR3 is TGTGCCACCAGCAAATATAGACAGGGTAACACTGAAGCTTTCTTT. It yields the protein CATSKYRQGNTEAFF.

The chain links TRBV29-1 to TRBJ2-1; TRBD2 is a possible D gene (6 bases). V was shortened by 0 bases and J by 7 bases, with 16 bases between the two germline ends. Per germline, CDR1 SQVTM and CDR2 ANQGSEA. This CDR3 is built from 15 residues. CDR3 DNA sequence: TGCAGCGTTGAAGAACGAGCGGGTGGGAGGAATGAGCAGTTCTTC. Translated, it gives CSVEERAGGRNEQFF.

The rearrangement uses TRBV27 and TRBJ1-2; TRBD1 is a possible D gene (6 bases). Germline V gene data show CDR1 as MNHEY and CDR2 as SMNVEV (reference sequence). The ends were cut back, 0 bases at V and 1 base at J, with 12 bases in the middle. CDR3 length: 16 residues. The chain's CDR3 is CASSLSYRALNYGYTF. Here the CDR3 DNA reads TGTGCCAGCAGTTTATCCTACAGGGCACTTAACTATGGCTACACCTTC.

DNA for the CDR3: TGTGCCTGGAGTCTTAGAGCTCTAGCTGAGGGCGAGCAGTTCTTC. It is translated as CAWSLRALAEGEQFF. This sequence joins TRBV30 and TRBJ2-1, with D possibly matching TRBD2 (5 bases). Trimming shortened V by 2 bases and J by 10 bases, and 21 bases separated the two germline ends. Germline assignment: CDR1 GTSNPN and CDR2 SVGIG (reference sequence). The CDR3 extends over 15 amino acids.

The gene calls are TRBV6-6 and TRBJ1-2; 8 bases are shared with TRBD1. The CDR3 is 13 residues long. The germline V gene encodes CDR1 MNHNY and CDR2 SVGAGI (reference sequence). V lost 5 bases, J lost 5 bases, and 4 bases stayed unmatched. This CDR3 is CASSRDRSYGYTF. For the CDR3, the DNA is TGTGCCAGCAGTCGGGACAGGAGTTATGGCTACACCTTC.

V gene TRBV6-6 combines with J gene TRBJ2-3, with TRBD2 identical over 7 bases. This CDR3 has 13 residues. The germline CDR1 and CDR2 sequences are MNHNY and SVGAGI (reference sequence). V lost 7 bases to trimming and J lost 5 bases; unmatched junction nucleotides: 6. This CDR3 is CASMPAGLDTQYF. Here the CDR3 DNA reads TGTGCCAGCATGCCAGCGGGACTAGATACGCAGTATTTT.

This clone was seen only a few times. This chain joins TRBV9 and TRBJ1-4; no clear D. Germline V CDR1 and CDR2: SGDLS, YYNGEE. The CDR3 totals 14 residues. The V gene lost 0 bases and the J gene lost 4 bases, with 7 bases spanning the gap. This CDR3 is CASSVGTLNEKLFF. In nucleotides, the CDR3 is TGTGCCAGCAGCGTAGGAACTCTTAATGAAAAACTGTTTTTT.

The V call is TRBV7-2, the J call TRBJ2-1, with D possibly TRBD1 on 6 matching bases. Per germline, CDR1 SGHTA and CDR2 FQGNSA. Trimming removed 4 bases at V and 5 bases at J, with 9 bases between. CDR3 length: 13 residues. In nucleotides, the CDR3 is TGTGCCAGCAGCTCCAGGGGCCACAATGAGCAGTTCTTC. It encodes CASSSRGHNEQFF.

The V and J genes are TRBV18 and TRBJ2-1, with 8 bases matching TRBD2. The CDR3 spans 14 residues. The germline V gene has CDR1 KGHSH and CDR2 LQKENI. Trimming cost V 6 bases and J 7 bases; bases outside gene matches: 8. The DNA of the CDR3 is TGTGCCAGCTCTAACGATCGGGGGGGTAATGAGCAGTTCTTC. Translating it yields CASSNDRGGNEQFF.